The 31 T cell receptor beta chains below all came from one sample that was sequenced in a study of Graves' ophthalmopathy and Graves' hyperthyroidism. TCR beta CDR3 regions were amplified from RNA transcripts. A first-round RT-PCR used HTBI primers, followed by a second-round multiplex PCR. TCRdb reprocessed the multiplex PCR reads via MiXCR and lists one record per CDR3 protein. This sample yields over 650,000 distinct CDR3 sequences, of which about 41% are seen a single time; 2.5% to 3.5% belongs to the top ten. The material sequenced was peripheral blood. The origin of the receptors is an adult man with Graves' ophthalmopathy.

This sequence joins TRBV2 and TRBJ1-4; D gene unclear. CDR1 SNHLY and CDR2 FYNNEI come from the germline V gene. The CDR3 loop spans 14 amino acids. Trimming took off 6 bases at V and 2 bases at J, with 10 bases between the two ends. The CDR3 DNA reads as TGTGCCAGCAGAAGGACCGAGACTAATGAAAAACTGTTTTTT. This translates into CASRRTETNEKLFF.

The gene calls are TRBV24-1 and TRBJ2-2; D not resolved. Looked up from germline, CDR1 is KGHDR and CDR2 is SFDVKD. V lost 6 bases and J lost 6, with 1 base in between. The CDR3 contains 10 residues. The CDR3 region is CATSSGELFF. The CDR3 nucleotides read TGTGCCACCAGTTCCGGGGAGCTGTTTTTT.

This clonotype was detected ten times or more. DNA for the CDR3: TGTGCCAGCAGCCAGCGGGTCGGAGTCACTGAAGCTTTCTTT. This translates into CASSQRVGVTEAFF. The chain has TRBV6-2 or TRBV6-3 and TRBJ1-1, with no clear D. The CDR3 is 14 residues long. Deletions cut 6 bases from V and 4 bases from J, with 15 bases between. CDR1 MNHEY and CDR2 SVGEGT come from the germline V gene.

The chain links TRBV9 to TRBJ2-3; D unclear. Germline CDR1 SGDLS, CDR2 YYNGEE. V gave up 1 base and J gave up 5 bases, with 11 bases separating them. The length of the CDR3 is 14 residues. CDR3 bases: TGTGCCAGCAGCGTAAACGTGGCACGAGATACGCAGTATTTT. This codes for CASSVNVARDTQYF.

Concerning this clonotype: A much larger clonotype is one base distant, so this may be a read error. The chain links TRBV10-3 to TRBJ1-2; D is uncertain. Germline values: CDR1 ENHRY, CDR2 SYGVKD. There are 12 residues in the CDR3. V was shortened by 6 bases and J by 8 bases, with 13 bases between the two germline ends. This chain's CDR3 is CAIRITDTGYTF. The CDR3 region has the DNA TGTGCCATCAGAATCACGGATACCGGCTACACCTTC.

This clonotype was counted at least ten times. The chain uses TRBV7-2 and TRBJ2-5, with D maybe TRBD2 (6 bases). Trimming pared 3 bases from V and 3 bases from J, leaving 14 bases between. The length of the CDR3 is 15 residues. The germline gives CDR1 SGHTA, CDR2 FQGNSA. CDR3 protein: CASSFFRGRKETQYF. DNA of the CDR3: TGTGCCAGCAGCTTTTTCCGTGGGAGGAAAGAGACCCAGTACTTC.

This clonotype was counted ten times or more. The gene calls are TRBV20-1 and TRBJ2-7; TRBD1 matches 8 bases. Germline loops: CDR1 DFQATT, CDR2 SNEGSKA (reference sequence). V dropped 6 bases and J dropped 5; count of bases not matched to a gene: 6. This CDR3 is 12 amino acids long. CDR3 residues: CSADRGSNEQYF. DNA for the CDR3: TGCAGTGCAGACAGGGGCTCTAACGAGCAGTACTTC.

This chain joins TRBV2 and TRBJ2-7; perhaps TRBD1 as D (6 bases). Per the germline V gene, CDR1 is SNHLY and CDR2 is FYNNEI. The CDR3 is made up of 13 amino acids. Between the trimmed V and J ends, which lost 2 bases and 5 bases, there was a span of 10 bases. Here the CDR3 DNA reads TGTGCCAGCAGTGAAAACAGGGTGGACGAGCAGTACTTC. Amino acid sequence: CASSENRVDEQYF.

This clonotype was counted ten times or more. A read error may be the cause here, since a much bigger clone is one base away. CDR3 nucleotides: TGCAGCGTTCGGATGGACTCTGGGAAACTGTTTTTT. It encodes CSVRMDSGKLFF. The chain employs TRBV29-1 and TRBJ1-4; unclear D gene. The CDR3 totals 12 residues. The germline V gene has CDR1 SQVTM and CDR2 ANQGSEA. Deletions cut 5 bases from V and 11 bases from J, with 15 bases between.

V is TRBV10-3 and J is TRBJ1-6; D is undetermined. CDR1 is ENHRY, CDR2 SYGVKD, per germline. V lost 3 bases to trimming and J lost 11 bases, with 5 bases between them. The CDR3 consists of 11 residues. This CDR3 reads CAISERPPLHF. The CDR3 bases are TGTGCCATCAGTGAAAGACCACCCCTCCACTTT.

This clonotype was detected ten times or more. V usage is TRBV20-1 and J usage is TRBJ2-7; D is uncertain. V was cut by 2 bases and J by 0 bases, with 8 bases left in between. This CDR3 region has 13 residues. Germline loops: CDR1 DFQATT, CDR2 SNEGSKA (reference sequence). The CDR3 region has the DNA TGCAGTGCTAGACAACCCCACTCCTACGAGCAGTACTTC. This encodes CSARQPHSYEQYF.

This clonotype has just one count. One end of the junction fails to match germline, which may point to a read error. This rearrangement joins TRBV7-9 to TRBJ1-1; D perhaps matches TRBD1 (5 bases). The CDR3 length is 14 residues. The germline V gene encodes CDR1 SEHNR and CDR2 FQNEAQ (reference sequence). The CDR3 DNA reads TGTGCCAGCAGCTCAGGGATAATGAAGACTGAAGCTTTCTTT. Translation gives CASSSGIMKTEAFF.

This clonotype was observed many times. The CDR3 region has the DNA TGTGCCAGTAGTATTAGCTCTGGAAACACCATATATTTT. Its protein product is CASSISSGNTIYF. The rearrangement uses TRBV19 and TRBJ1-3; D remains ambiguous. Germline V gene data show CDR1 as LNHDA and CDR2 as SQIVND (reference sequence). This CDR3 spans 13 amino acids. V lost 3 bases and J lost 0, with 3 bases in between.

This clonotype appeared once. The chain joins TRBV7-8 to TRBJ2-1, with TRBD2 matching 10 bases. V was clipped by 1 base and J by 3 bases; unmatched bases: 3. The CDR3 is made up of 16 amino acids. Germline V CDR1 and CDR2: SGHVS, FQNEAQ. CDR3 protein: CASSLGASGGYNEQFF. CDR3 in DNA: TGTGCCAGCAGCTTAGGCGCTAGCGGGGGCTACAATGAGCAGTTCTTC.

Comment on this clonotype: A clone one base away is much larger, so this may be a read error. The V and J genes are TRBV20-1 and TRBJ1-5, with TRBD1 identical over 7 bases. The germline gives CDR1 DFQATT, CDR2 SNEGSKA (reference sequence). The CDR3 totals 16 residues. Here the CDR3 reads CRAIGLGQVSNQPQHF. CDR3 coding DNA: TGCAGAGCCATTGGGCTAGGACAGGTCAGCAATCAGCCCCAGCATTTT.

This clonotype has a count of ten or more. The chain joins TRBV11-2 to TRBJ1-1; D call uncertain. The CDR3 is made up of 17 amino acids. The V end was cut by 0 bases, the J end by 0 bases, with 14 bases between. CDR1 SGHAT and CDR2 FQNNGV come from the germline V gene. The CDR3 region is CASSLDRGGPMNTEAFF. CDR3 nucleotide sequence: TGTGCCAGCAGCTTAGATCGCGGAGGGCCCATGAACACTGAAGCTTTCTTT.

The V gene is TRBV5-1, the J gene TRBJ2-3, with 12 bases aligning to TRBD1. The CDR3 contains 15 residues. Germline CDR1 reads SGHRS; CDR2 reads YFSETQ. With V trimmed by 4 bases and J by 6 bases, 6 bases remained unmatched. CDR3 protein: CASSQGQGARDTQYF. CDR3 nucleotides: TGCGCCAGCAGCCAGGGACAGGGGGCGCGGGATACGCAGTATTTT. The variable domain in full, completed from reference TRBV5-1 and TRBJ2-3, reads KAGVTQTPRYLIKTRGQQVTLSCSPISGHRSVSWYQQTPGQGLQFLFEYFSETQRNKGNFPGRFSGRQFSNSRSEMNVSTLELGDSALYLCASSQGQGARDTQYFGPGTRLTVL.

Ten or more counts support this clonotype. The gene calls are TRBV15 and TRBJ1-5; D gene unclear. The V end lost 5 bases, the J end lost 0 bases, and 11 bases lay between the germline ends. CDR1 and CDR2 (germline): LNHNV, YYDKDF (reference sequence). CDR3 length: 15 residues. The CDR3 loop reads CATSEVGYSNQPQHF. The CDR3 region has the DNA TGTGCCACCAGCGAAGTCGGCTATAGCAATCAGCCCCAGCATTTT.

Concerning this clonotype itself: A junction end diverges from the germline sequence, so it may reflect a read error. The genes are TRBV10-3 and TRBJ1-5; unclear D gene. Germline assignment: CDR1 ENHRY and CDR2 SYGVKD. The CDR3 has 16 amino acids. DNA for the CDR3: TGTGCCAGCAGTGAACTTCCAGGTTATAGCAATCAGCCCCAGCATTTT. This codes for CASSELPGYSNQPQHF.

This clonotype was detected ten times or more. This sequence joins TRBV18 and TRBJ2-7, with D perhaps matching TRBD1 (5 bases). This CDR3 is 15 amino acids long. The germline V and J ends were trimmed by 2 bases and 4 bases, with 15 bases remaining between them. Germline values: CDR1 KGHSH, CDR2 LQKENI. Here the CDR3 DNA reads TGTGCCAGCTCACCAGGGGCTGGACACAAATACGAGCAGTACTTC. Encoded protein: CASSPGAGHKYEQYF.

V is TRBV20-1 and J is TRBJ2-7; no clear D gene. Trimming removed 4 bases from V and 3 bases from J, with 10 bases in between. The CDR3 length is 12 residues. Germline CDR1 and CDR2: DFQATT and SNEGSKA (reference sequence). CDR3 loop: CSAKGRHYEQYV. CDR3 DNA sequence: TGCAGTGCTAAGGGCAGACACTACGAGCAGTACGTC.

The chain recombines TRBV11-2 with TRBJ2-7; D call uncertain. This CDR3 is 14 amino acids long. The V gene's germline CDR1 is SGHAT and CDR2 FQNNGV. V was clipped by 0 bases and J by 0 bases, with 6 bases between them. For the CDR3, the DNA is TGTGCCAGCAGCTTAGATGACGTCTCCTACGAGCAGTACTTC. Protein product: CASSLDDVSYEQYF.

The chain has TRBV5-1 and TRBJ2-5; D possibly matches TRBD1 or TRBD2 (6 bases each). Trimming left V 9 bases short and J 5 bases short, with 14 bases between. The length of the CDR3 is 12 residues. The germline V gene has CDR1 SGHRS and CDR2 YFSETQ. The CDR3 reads CATRLGGETQYF. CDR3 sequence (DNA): TGCGCCACCCGCTTAGGGGGGGAGACCCAGTACTTC.

The CDR3 reads CASSEAVLAGGGELFF. The CDR3 region has the DNA TGTGCCAGCAGTGAAGCCGTATTAGCGGGGGGCGGGGAGCTGTTTTTT. This rearrangement joins TRBV6-1 to TRBJ2-2, with 10 bases identical to TRBD2. With 0 bases clipped from V and 7 bases from J, the junction kept 5 bases outside the gene matches. The length of the CDR3 is 16 residues. The germline V gene has CDR1 MNHNS and CDR2 SASEGT.

As DNA, the CDR3 is TGTGCCACCAGCAGAGACGTTGGACCTTCGAGCTACACCTTC. Translated, it gives CATSRDVGPSSYTF. The chain carries TRBV15 and TRBJ1-2; D is uncertain. The CDR3 is made up of 14 amino acids. The germline V gene encodes CDR1 LNHNV and CDR2 YYDKDF (reference sequence). Trimming pared 0 bases from V and 9 bases from J, leaving 14 bases between.

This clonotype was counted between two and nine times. CDR3 nucleotide sequence: TGTGCCAGCAAAGACCGGGACAACAAATGCAATCAGCCCCAGCATTTT. As protein: CASKDRDNKCNQPQHF. The chain has TRBV9 and TRBJ1-5; TRBD1 is a possible D gene (6 bases). V was clipped by 6 bases and J by 2 bases, with 18 bases between them. The germline V gene encodes CDR1 SGDLS and CDR2 YYNGEE. CDR3 size: 16 residues. The whole variable domain, remainder taken from reference TRBV9 and TRBJ1-5, is DSGVTQTPKHLITATGQRVTLRCSPRSGDLSVYWYQQSLDQGLQFLIQYYNGEERAKGNILERFSAQQFPDLHSELNLSSLELGDSALYFCASKDRDNKCNQPQHFGDGTRLSIL.

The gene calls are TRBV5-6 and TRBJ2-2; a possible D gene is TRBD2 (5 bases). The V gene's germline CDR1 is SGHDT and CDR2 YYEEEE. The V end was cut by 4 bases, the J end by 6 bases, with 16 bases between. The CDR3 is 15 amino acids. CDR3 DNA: TGTGCCAGCAGCCTAACCCGAGGAGGTGCCGGGGAGCTGTTTTTT. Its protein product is CASSLTRGGAGELFF.

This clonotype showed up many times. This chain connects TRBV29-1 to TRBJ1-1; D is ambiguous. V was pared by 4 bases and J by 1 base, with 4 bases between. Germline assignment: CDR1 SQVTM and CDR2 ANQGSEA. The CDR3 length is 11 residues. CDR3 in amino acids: CSVVSNTEAFF. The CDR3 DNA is TGCAGCGTTGTGTCGAACACTGAAGCTTTCTTT. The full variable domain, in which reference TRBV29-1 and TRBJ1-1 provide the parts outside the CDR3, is SAVISQKPSRDICQRGTSLTIQCQVDSQVTMMFWYRQQPGQSLTLIATANQGSEATYESGFVIDKFPISRPNLTFSTLTVSNMSPEDSSIYLCSVVSNTEAFFGQGTRLTVV.

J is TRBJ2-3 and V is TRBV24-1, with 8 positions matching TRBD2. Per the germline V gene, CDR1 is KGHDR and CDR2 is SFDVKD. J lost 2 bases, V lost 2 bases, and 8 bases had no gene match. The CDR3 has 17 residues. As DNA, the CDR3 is TGTGCCACCAGTGATTCGGGATTAGCGGGACACACAGATACGCAGTATTTT. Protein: CATSDSGLAGHTDTQYF.

The CDR3: CASSSGVTGANEQYF. CDR3 nucleotides: TGTGCCAGCAGTTCGGGAGTTACTGGGGCCAACGAGCAGTACTTC. The rearrangement links TRBV2 to TRBJ2-7; TRBD2 might be the D (6 bases). Germline V gives CDR1 SNHLY, CDR2 FYNNEI. The CDR3 has 15 amino acids. The ends were cut back, 5 bases at V and 5 bases at J, with 19 bases in the middle.

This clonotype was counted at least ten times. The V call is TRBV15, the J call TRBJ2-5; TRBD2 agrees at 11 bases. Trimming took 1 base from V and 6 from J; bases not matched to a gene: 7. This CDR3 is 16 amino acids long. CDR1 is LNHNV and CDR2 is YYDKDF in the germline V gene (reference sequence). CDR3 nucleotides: TGTGCCACCAGCAGAGCCCTAGCGGGAGGAGAACAGACCCAGTACTTC. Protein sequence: CATSRALAGGEQTQYF.